This T cell receptor (beta chain) was sequenced for a study of shared clonotypes between healthy human individuals. TCRdb keeps only in-frame clones here, not all; method: immunoSEQ multiplex PCR. The sample includes about 1.1 million clones, approximately 77% of them seen just once. The receptor's source is a young man in good health. Some clones in this sample may be carry-over from other donors' samples. The sample consisted of memory CD4+ T cells from PBMCs. The subset was: CD45RA-negative fraction.

The CDR3 is CASSPSGAESYGYTF. Written as DNA, the CDR3 is TGTGCCAGCAGCCCATCCGGGGCCGAGTCCTATGGCTACACCTTC. The V and J genes are TRBV5-4 and TRBJ1-2; a weak D match, TRBD1 (5 bases). The CDR3 spans 15 residues. Trimming cost V 4 bases and J 4 bases, with 17 bases left between them. CDR1 and CDR2 from the germline V gene are SGHNT and YYREEE (reference sequence).